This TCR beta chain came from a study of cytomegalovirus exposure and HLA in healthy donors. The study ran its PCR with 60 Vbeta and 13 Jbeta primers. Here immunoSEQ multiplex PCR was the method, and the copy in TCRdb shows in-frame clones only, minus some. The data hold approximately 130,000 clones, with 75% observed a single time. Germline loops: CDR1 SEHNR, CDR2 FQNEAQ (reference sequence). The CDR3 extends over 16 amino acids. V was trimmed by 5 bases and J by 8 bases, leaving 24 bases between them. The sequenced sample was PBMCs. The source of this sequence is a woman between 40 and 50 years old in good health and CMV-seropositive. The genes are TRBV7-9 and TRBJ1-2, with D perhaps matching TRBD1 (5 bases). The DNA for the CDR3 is TGTGCCAGCAGCCCGAGGGTTCGGGAGCTCGGGGACGGCTACACCTTC. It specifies CASSPRVRELGDGYTF.